Listed below are T cell receptor beta chains from one sample, sequenced in a study of blood T cell repertoires in COVID-19. Assay: immunoSEQ multiplex PCR; the TCRdb copy retains only in-frame clones and omits some. The table includes approximately 150,000 clones, 84% detected once. Specimen: PBMCs or T cells enriched from blood (not recorded which). The receptors derive from a woman in her fifties or sixties who had recovered from COVID-19. Both conserved end residues are part of each CDR3. Fields, in order: J gene, clone size, CDR3 length, D gene, V gene, CDR3 DNA, CDR3 protein. A D gene is named only where the DNA matches it firmly. Size is stated for part of the rows, as once, few or many counts, or as a class when the clone is expanded.

>TRBJ2-5|NA|15|TRBD2|TRBV3-1/TRBV3-2
TGTGCCAGCAGCCAAGGCCTAGCGGGGCAAGAGACCCAGTACTTC
CASSQGLAGQETQYF
>TRBJ1-2|NA|14|TRBD1|TRBV28
TGTGCCAGCAATCGACAGGGGTCTAACTATGGCTACACCTTC
CASNRQGSNYGYTF
>TRBJ1-1|NA|16|TRBD1|TRBV10-3
TGTGCCATCAGTGAGTCAACAGGGGGCATGAACACTGAAGCTTTCTTT
CAISESTGGMNTEAFF
>TRBJ2-7|few|12|NA|TRBV14
TGTGCCAGCAGCCAAGGAGGGTACGAGCAGTACTTC
CASSQGGYEQYF
>TRBJ2-7|NA|14|NA|TRBV6-5
TGTGCCAGCAGGGTTGGGGCCGCCGCAGGCGAGCAGTACTTC
CASRVGAAAGEQYF
>TRBJ2-1|NA|11|NA|TRBV5-4
TGTGCCAGCAGCTGGGGCCCTGAGCAGTTCTTC
CASSWGPEQFF
>TRBJ2-7|NA|16|TRBD1|TRBV5-1
TGCGCCAGCAGCTTGGAGATCGGGACAGGGCCGTTAGAGCAGTACTTC
CASSLEIGTGPLEQYF
>TRBJ2-5|few|16|NA|TRBV3-1/TRBV3-2
TGTGCCAGCAGCCAAGACCCCACAGATTTTCAAGAGACCCAGTACTTC
CASSQDPTDFQETQYF
>TRBJ2-5|NA|16|TRBD1|TRBV6-6
TGTGCCAGCATCACCCCCGAGACAGGGGGACGGGAGACCCAGTACTTC
CASITPETGGRETQYF
>TRBJ1-1|NA|14|TRBD1|TRBV7-8
TGTGCCAGCAGCTTAGACAGGGGGAGGTCTGAAGCTTTCTTT
CASSLDRGRSEAFF
>TRBJ1-2|NA|14|TRBD1|TRBV6-2/TRBV6-3
TGTGCCAGCAGCCGGGACAGGGGGTTCTATGGCTACACCTTC
CASSRDRGFYGYTF
>TRBJ1-2|NA|14|TRBD1|TRBV4-1
TGCGCCAGCAGCCAACCAGACAGGGACTATGGCTACACCTTC
CASSQPDRDYGYTF
>TRBJ2-3|once|16|TRBD1|TRBV7-2
TGTGCCAGCAGCTCCTCCGGGACAGCCGCCACAGATACGCAGTATTTT
CASSSSGTAATDTQYF
>TRBJ2-7|NA|13|NA|TRBV12-3/TRBV12-4
TGTGCCAGCAGCCCGGGAGTCTCCTACGAGCAGTACTTC
CASSPGVSYEQYF
>TRBJ2-2|NA|16|NA|TRBV21-1
TGTGCCAGCAACCCTGGGTCGGGACAGGGTGTCGGGGAGCTGTTTTTT
CASNPGSGQGVGELFF
>TRBJ2-7|NA|14|TRBD1|TRBV19
TGTGCCAGTAGTATGGACAGGGTCGGTAACGAGCAGTACTTC
CASSMDRVGNEQYF
>TRBJ2-5|NA|15|TRBD1|TRBV6-5
TGTGCCAGCAGGAGTCGGGACAGGATCCAAGAGACCCAGTACTTC
CASRSRDRIQETQYF
>TRBJ2-7|NA|13|NA|TRBV6-2/TRBV6-3
TGTGCCAGCAGTTACGAGGGCGCGGGGGAGCAGTACTTC
CASSYEGAGEQYF
>TRBJ2-2|NA|16|NA|TRBV4-1
TGCGCCAGCAGTCTCACAGGCCCGCGGAACACCGGGGAGCTGTTTTTT
CASSLTGPRNTGELFF
>TRBJ1-5|NA|15|NA|TRBV7-2
TGTGCCAGCAGCTTAGTTGGACAGCCTAGTCAGCCCCAGCATTTT
CASSLVGQPSQPQHF
>TRBJ2-1|few|15|TRBD2|TRBV19
TGTGCCAGTAGGCTACTAGCGGGGGGGTTTAATGAGCAGTTCTTC
CASRLLAGGFNEQFF
>TRBJ2-7|NA|15|NA|TRBV5-6
TGTGCCAGCAGCTTGGGGGGAGTACTTGACTACGAGCAGTACTTC
CASSLGGVLDYEQYF
>TRBJ1-2|NA|15|NA|TRBV10-3
TGTGCCATCAGTGAGTCCCGGGGGAGAGGGTATGGCTACACCTTC
CAISESRGRGYGYTF
>TRBJ2-4|NA|15|NA|TRBV28
TGTGCCAGCAGTCCCCCGGTTCTAGCCAAAAACATTCAGTACTTC
CASSPPVLAKNIQYF
>TRBJ2-3|once|14|NA|TRBV19
TGTGCCAGTAGTGACAGGCACCCCACAGATACGCAGTATTTT
CASSDRHPTDTQYF
>TRBJ2-7|NA|14|TRBD2|TRBV6-6
TGTGCCAGCACCACTAGCGGGAGAGAAAACGAGCAGTACTTC
CASTTSGRENEQYF
>TRBJ2-5|NA|13|TRBD1|TRBV9
TGTGCCAGCAGCGTAGAGCCTGGGACAGGGGAGTACTTC
CASSVEPGTGEYF
>TRBJ1-1|NA|16|NA|TRBV4-1
TGCGCCAGCAGCCAAGAAAAAGGGGCTCGGAACACTGAAGCTTTCTTT
CASSQEKGARNTEAFF
>TRBJ2-7|NA|19|TRBD2|TRBV7-2
TGTGCCAGCAGCTCGGGCACGGGACTAGCGGGGGCTTTCTCCTACGAGCAGTACTTC
CASSSGTGLAGAFSYEQYF
>TRBJ2-7|NA|14|TRBD1|TRBV5-4
TGTGCCAGCAGCCCGGGACAGGGTCGGGACGAGCAGTACTTC
CASSPGQGRDEQYF
>TRBJ1-1|few|12|NA|TRBV20-1
TGCAGTGCTAGTGGCCCCCAAGGGAGAGCTTTCTTT
CSASGPQGRAFF
>TRBJ2-2|NA|16|NA|TRBV7-3
TGTGCCAGCAGCCCCCAAGCGGAACACGCCCCCGGGGAGCTGTTTTTT
CASSPQAEHAPGELFF
>TRBJ1-1|few|14|NA|TRBV19
TGTGCCAGTACCCGGACAGTATTAAACACTGAAGCTTTCTTT
CASTRTVLNTEAFF
>TRBJ1-5|NA|14|NA|TRBV7-2
TGTGCCAGCAGCTTAGGCCGGGACAATCAGCCCCAGCATTTT
CASSLGRDNQPQHF
>TRBJ1-5|few|15|NA|TRBV2
TGTGCCAGCAGTGTCTCGGTGCTCGGCAATCAGCCCCAGCATTTT
CASSVSVLGNQPQHF
>TRBJ2-3|NA|15|TRBD2|TRBV18
TGTGCCAGCTCACCAAAACTAGCGGGGTCAGATACGCAGTATTTT
CASSPKLAGSDTQYF
>TRBJ2-1|few|15|TRBD2|TRBV4-1
TGCGCCAGCAGCCTTCTAGCGGGAGGGCCCGATGAGCAGTTCTTC
CASSLLAGGPDEQFF
>TRBJ1-1|NA|15|NA|TRBV4-2
TGTGCCAGCAGCCAAGATACAGTTAGGAACACTGAAGCTTTCTTT
CASSQDTVRNTEAFF
>TRBJ2-7|NA|15|TRBD1|TRBV3-1/TRBV3-2
TGTGCCAGCAGCCAAGATTTGACAGGGAGAGGCGAGCAGTACTTC
CASSQDLTGRGEQYF
>TRBJ2-3|NA|16|NA|TRBV7-9
TGTGCCAGCAGCTTCGGATCAGGGGCCACCACAGATACGCAGTATTTT
CASSFGSGATTDTQYF
>TRBJ1-1|few|15|NA|TRBV18
TGTGCCAGCTCACCATCCATTGGGGACTTTACTGAAGCTTTCTTT
CASSPSIGDFTEAFF
>TRBJ2-3|NA|14|TRBD1|TRBV9
TGTGCCAGCAGCCAACTACAGGGGGCCTATACGCAGTATTTT
CASSQLQGAYTQYF
>TRBJ1-1|NA|15|NA|TRBV2
TGTGCCAGCAAGGACGATTCGGGGATGAACACTGAAGCTTTCTTT
CASKDDSGMNTEAFF
>TRBJ1-1|NA|16|NA|TRBV18
TGTGCCAGCTCACCACCGTCTATAGTGGCGGGGGGATCAGCTTTCTTT
CASSPPSIVAGGSAFF
>TRBJ1-1|NA|16|NA|TRBV9
TGTGCCAGCAGCACACAACTAAGTGGGGGGGGCTCTGAAGCTTTCTTT
CASSTQLSGGGSEAFF
>TRBJ2-2|once|19|TRBD2|TRBV4-1
TGCGCCAGCAGCCAAGATAGGAAGCGGGGGGCCGTGACCACCGGGGAGCTGTTTTTT
CASSQDRKRGAVTTGELFF
>TRBJ1-1|NA|15|NA|TRBV9
TGTGCCAGCAGCGTAGGGGGAGAACCGTTAGGTGAAGCTTTCTTT
CASSVGGEPLGEAFF
>TRBJ2-7|NA|14|TRBD2|TRBV4-1
TGCGCCAGCAGCCAATTAGCGGGGGCGCACGAGCAGTACTTC
CASSQLAGAHEQYF
>TRBJ2-3|NA|16|TRBD1|TRBV24-1
TGTGCCACCAGTGATTCCCGGACAGGGGGGACAGATACGCAGTATTTT
CATSDSRTGGTDTQYF
>TRBJ1-1|NA|13|NA|TRBV29-1
TGCAGCGTTGAAGTGGGGGCTGGGACTGAAGCTTTCTTT
CSVEVGAGTEAFF
>TRBJ2-1|NA|15|TRBD2|TRBV29-1
TGCAGCGTTGAAGATCAAGCGGGAGGGCCGGATGAGCAGTTCTTC
CSVEDQAGGPDEQFF
>TRBJ1-5|NA|14|NA|TRBV7-2
TGTGCCAGCAGCTTAGACGGGTCCAATCAGCCCCAGCATTTT
CASSLDGSNQPQHF
>TRBJ1-1|NA|18|TRBD1|TRBV11-2
TGTGCCAGCAGCTTAGCCCTAGGACAGGGGGTCGCGGCAACTGAAGCTTTCTTT
CASSLALGQGVAATEAFF
>TRBJ1-1|NA|15|NA|TRBV5-4
TGTGCCAGCAGCCACGCAGGGGTAGTAGACACTGAAGCTTTCTTT
CASSHAGVVDTEAFF